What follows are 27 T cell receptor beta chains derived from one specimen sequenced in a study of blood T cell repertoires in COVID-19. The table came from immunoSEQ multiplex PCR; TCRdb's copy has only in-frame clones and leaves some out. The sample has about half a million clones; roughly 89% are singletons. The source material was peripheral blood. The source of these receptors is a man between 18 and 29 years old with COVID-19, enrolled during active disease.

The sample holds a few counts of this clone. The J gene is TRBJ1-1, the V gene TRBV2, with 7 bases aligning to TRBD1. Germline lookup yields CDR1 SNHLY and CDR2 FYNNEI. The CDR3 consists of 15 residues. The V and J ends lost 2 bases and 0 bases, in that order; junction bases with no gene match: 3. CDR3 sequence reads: CASSEYTGVNTEAFF. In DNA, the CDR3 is TGTGCCAGCAGTGAATATACAGGGGTGAACACTGAAGCTTTCTTT.

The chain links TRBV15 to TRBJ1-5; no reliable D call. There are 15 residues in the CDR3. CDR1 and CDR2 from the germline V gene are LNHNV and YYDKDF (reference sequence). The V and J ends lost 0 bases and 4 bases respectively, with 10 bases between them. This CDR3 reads CATSRDVATNQPQHF. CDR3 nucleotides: TGTGCCACCAGCAGAGATGTAGCGACTAATCAGCCCCAGCATTTT.

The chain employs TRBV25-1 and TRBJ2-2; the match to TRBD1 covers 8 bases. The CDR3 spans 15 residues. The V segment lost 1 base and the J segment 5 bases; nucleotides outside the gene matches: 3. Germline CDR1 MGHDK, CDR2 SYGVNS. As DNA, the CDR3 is TGTGCCAGCAGTGAATCTACAGGGGGGACCGGGGAGCTGTTTTTT. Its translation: CASSESTGGTGELFF.

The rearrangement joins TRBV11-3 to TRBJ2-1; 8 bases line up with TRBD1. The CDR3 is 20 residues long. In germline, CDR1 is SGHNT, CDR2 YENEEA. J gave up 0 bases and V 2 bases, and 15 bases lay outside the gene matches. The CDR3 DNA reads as TGTGCCAGCAGCTTATTCACAGGGGGACGCGGGCTTAGCTCCTACAATGAGCAGTTCTTC. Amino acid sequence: CASSLFTGGRGLSSYNEQFF.

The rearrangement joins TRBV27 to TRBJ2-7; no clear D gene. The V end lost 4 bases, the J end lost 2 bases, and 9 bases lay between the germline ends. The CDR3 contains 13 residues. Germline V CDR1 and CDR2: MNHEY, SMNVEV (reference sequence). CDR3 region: CASSYPVTYEQYF. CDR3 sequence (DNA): TGTGCCAGCAGTTATCCGGTGACCTACGAGCAGTACTTC.

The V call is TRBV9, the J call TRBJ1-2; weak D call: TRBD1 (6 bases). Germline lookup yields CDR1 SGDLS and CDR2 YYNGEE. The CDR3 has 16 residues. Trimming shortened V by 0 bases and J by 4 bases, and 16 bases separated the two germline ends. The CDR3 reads CASSVGPGEGSYGYTF. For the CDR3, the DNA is TGTGCCAGCAGCGTAGGACCAGGGGAGGGAAGCTATGGCTACACCTTC.

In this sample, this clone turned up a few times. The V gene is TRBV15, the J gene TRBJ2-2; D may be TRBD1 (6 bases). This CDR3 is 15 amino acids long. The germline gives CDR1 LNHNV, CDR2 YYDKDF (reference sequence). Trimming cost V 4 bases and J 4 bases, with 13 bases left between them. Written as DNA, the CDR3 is TGTGCCACCAGCAAACACAGAGGGGGCACCGGGGAGCTGTTTTTT. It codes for CATSKHRGGTGELFF.

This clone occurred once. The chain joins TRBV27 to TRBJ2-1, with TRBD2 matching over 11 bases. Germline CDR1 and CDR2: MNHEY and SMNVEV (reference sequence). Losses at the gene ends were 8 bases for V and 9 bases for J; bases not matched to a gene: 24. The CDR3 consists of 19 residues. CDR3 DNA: TGTGCCAGCCAGTTAACTTTGGGCCCTAGCGGGAGGTTCATCGGTGAGCAGTTCTTC. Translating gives CASQLTLGPSGRFIGEQFF.

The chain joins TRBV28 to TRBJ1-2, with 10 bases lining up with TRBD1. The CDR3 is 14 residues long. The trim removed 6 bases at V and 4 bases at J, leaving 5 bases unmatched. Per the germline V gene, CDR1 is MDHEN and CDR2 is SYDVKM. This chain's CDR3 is CASSYRDRGYGYTF. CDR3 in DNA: TGTGCCAGCAGCTATAGGGACAGGGGCTATGGCTACACCTTC.

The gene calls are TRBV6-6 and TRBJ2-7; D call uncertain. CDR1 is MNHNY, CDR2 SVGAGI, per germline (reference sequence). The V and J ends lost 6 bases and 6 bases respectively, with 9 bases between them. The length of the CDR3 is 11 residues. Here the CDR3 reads CASSHEVEQYF. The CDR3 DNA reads TGTGCCAGCAGCCACGAGGTCGAGCAGTACTTC.

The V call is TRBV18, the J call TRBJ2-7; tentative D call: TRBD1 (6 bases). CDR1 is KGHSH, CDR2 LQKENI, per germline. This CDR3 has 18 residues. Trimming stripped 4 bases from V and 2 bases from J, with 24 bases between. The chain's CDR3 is CASSRKGLAGTNTYEQYF. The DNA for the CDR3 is TGTGCCAGCTCACGGAAGGGTCTAGCCGGGACAAATACCTACGAGCAGTACTTC.

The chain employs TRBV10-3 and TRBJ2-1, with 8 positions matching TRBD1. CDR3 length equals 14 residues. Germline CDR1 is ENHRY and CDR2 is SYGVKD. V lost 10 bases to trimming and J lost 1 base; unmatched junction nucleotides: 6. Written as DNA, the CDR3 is TGTGCCACCGGGACAGGCCTATCCTACAATGAGCAGTTCTTC. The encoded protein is CATGTGLSYNEQFF.

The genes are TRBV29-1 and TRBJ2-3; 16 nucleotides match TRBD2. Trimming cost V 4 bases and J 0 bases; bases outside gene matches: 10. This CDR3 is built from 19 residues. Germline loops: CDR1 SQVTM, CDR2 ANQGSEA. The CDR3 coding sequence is TGCAGCGTTGTTCCGGGACTAGCGGGAGGGCCCCGTAGCACAGATACGCAGTATTTT. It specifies CSVVPGLAGGPRSTDTQYF.

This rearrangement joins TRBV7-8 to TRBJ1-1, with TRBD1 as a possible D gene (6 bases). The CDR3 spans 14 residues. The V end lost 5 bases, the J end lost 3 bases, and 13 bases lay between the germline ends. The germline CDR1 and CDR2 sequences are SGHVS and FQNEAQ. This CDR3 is CASSAGYRDTEAFF. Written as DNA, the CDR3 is TGTGCCAGCAGCGCCGGATACAGGGACACTGAAGCTTTCTTT.

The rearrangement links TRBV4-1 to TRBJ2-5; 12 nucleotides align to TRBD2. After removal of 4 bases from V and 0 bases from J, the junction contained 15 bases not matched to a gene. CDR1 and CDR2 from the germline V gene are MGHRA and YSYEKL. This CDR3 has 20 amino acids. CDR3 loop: CASSLEPGLAGYGYQETQYF. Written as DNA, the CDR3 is TGCGCCAGCAGCCTCGAACCGGGACTAGCGGGCTACGGGTACCAAGAGACCCAGTACTTC.

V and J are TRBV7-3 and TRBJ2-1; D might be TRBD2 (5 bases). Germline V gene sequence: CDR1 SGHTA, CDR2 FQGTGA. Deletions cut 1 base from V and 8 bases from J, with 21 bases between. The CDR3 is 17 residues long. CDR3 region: CASSLMVARPDPDEQFF. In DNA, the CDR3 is TGTGCCAGCAGCTTAATGGTAGCGCGGCCTGATCCCGATGAGCAGTTCTTC.

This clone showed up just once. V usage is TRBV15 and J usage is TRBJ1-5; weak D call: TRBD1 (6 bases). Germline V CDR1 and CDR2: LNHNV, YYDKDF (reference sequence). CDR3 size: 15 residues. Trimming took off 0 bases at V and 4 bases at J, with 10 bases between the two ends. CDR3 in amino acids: CATSRETGPNQPQHF. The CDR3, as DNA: TGTGCCACCAGCAGAGAGACAGGCCCGAATCAGCCCCAGCATTTT.

The DNA of the CDR3 is TGTGCCAGCAGCAAGGGAGGGGAAGGTCAGCCCCAGCATTTT. As protein: CASSKGGEGQPQHF. V is TRBV13 and J is TRBJ1-5, with D perhaps TRBD1 (5 bases). The CDR3 is made up of 14 amino acids. The V and J ends lost 5 bases and 6 bases respectively, with 14 bases between them. Germline V gives CDR1 PRHDT, CDR2 FYEKMQ (reference sequence).

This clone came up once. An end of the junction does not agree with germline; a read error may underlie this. DNA for the CDR3: TGTGCCTGCAGTAGAGGGACTAGCGGGAACAATGAGCAGTTCTTC. It yields the protein CACSRGTSGNNEQFF. V and J are TRBV6-5 and TRBJ2-1, with 13 bases lining up with TRBD2. The CDR3 sequence is 15 residues long. Germline CDR1 reads MNHEY; CDR2 reads SVGAGI.

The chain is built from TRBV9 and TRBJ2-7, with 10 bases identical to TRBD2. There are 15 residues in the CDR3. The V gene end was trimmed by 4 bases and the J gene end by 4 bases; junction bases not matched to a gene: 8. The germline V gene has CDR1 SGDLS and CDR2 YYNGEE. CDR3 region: CASSSWASGSYEQYF. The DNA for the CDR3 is TGTGCCAGCAGCTCTTGGGCTAGCGGGAGTTACGAGCAGTACTTC.

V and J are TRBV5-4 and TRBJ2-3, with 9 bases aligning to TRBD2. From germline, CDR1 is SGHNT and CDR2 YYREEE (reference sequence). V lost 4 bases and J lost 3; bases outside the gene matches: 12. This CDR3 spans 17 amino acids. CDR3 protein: CASSTRARGGLTDTQYF. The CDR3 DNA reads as TGTGCCAGCAGCACCCGGGCGCGGGGGGGTTTGACAGATACGCAGTATTTT. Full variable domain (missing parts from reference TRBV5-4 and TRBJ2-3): ETGVTQSPTHLIKTRGQQVTLRCSSQSGHNTVSWYQQALGQGPQFIFQYYREEENGRGNFPPRFSGLQFPNYSSELNVNALELDDSALYLCASSTRARGGLTDTQYFGPGTRLTVL.

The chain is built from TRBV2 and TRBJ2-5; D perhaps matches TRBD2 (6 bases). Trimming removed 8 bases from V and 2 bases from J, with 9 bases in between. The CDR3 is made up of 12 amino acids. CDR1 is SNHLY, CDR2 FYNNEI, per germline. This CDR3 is CASAGIQETQYF. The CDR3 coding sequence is TGTGCCAGCGCGGGGATACAAGAGACCCAGTACTTC.

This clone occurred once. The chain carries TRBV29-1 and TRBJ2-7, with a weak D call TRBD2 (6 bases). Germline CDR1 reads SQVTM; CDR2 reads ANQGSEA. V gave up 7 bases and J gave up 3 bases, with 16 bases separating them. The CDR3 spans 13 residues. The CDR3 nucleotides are TGCAGCGCCAACGGGCAGGGAGGCTACGAGCAGTACTTC. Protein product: CSANGQGGYEQYF.

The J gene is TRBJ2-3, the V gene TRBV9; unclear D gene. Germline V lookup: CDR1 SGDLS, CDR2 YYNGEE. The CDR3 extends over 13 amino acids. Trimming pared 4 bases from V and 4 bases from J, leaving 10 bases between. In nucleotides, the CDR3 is TGTGCCAGCAGCCTCGACGGAGCAGATACGCAGTATTTT. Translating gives CASSLDGADTQYF.

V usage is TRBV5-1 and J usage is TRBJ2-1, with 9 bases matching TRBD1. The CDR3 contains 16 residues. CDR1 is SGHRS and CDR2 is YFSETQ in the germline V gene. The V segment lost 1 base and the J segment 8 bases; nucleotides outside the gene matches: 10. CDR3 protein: CASSLFPGQGEDEQFF. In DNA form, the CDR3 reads TGCGCCAGCAGCTTGTTTCCGGGACAGGGTGAGGATGAGCAGTTCTTC. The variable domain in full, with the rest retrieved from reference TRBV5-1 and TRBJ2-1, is KAGVTQTPRYLIKTRGQQVTLSCSPISGHRSVSWYQQTPGQGLQFLFEYFSETQRNKGNFPGRFSGRQFSNSRSEMNVSTLELGDSALYLCASSLFPGQGEDEQFFGPGTRLTVL.

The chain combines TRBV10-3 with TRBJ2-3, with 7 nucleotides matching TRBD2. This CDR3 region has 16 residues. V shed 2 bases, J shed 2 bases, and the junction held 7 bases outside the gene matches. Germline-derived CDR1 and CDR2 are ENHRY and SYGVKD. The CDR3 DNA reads TGTGCCATCAGTGAGCTGGGGGGGGGAATCACAGATACGCAGTATTTT. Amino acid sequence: CAISELGGGITDTQYF.

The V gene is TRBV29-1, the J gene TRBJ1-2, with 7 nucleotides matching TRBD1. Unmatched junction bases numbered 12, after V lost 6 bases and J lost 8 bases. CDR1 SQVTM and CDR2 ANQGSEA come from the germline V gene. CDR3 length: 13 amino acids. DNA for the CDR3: TGCAGCGTACGAGGACAGGCCTTTCGGGGCTACACCTTC. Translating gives CSVRGQAFRGYTF.